This T cell receptor beta chain was retrieved from a study of blood T cell repertoires in COVID-19. Study-level information: T cells, B-cell-depleted T cells, or PBMCs provided the cDNA or gDNA that served as material.

Germline V gene data show CDR1 as MNHEY and CDR2 as SMNVEV (reference sequence). Trimming removed 4 bases from V and 3 bases from J; junction bases left unmatched: 2. The CDR3 consists of 14 residues. Methods used by the authors: Quantification of nucleated cells was approximated via reference gene primer amplification. Repertoires were generated with immunoSEQ multiplex PCR, while TCRdb's copy carries only in-frame clones and drops some. The DNA gave D and trimming, while V, J and clone size come from that table. The sample records a few hundred thousand clones, roughly 90% being singletons. The sequenced sample was peripheral blood. The sequence was obtained from a man aged 35-49 years with active or convalescent COVID-19. The rearrangement links TRBV27 to TRBJ2-7, with 11 bases identical to TRBD1. CDR3: CASSYGTGGYEQYF. CDR3 nucleotide sequence: TGTGCCAGCAGTTACGGGACAGGGGGCTACGAGCAGTACTTC.